The clone carrying this TCR beta chain was observed a few times. Its target is unknown. TCRdb reanalysed the reads using MiXCR and keeps one entry per CDR3 protein. The table has 20,000 to 25,000 distinct CDR3 sequences, 55% to 80% seen once. These data are taken from a study of type 1 regulatory T cells. Study-wide background: T-allo10 is a Tr1-enriched, alloantigen-specific CD4 T cell product made in vitro.

The graft donor-derived T-allo10 cells reportedly recognize host alloantigens, are anergic, and suppress alloantigen-specifically. The source of this sequence is a human donor in good health. Sequencing used cultured T cells, either the whole culture or a sorted T cell fraction (not recorded which). Subset defined: Tr1-enriched cell product generated in vitro against host alloantigens.

The CDR3 region has the DNA TGTGCCAGCAGCTGGACTAGCGGGGGGTTTGGGACCCAGTACTTC. As protein: CASSWTSGGFGTQYF. This chain links TRBV11-3 with TRBJ2-5; 14 nucleotides match TRBD2. Trimming cost V 4 bases and J 7 bases; bases outside gene matches: 5. The germline V gene encodes CDR1 SGHNT and CDR2 YENEEA. The CDR3 has 15 amino acids.